The T cell receptor (beta chain) described here comes from a study of T cell clonality in common variable immunodeficiency. Study-level results: What drives increased CVID clonality needs T cell subpopulation sequencing. Fewer TCRbeta clones were shared among CVID subjects than controls. Common variable immunodeficiency TCR beta sequences reportedly had fewer deletions and N-nucleotide insertions.

Germline V CDR1 and CDR2: SGHTA, FQGTGA. V gave up 1 base and J gave up 0 bases; unmatched junction bases: 3. CDR3 length equals 16 residues. This clone showed up many times. Antigen unknown. The missing CDR3 end, 3 residues past where the read stops, is filled in from the germline J gene. TCRdb keeps only in-frame clones here, not all; method: immunoSEQ multiplex PCR. This sample carries 40,000 to 50,000 clones, none of them present only once. Both groups were predominantly of Caucasian heritage. V is TRBV7-3 and J is TRBJ2-3; 8 nucleotides line up with TRBD1. The source is a person aged 18 to 70 in good health. Sequenced input: peripheral blood mononuclear cells. The part of the CDR3 DNA that was read is TGTGCCAGCAGCTTAATACCAGGGGGCAGCACAGATACG. Its translation: CASSLIPGGSTDT. The entire CDR3 sequence reads CASSLIPGGSTDTQYF.